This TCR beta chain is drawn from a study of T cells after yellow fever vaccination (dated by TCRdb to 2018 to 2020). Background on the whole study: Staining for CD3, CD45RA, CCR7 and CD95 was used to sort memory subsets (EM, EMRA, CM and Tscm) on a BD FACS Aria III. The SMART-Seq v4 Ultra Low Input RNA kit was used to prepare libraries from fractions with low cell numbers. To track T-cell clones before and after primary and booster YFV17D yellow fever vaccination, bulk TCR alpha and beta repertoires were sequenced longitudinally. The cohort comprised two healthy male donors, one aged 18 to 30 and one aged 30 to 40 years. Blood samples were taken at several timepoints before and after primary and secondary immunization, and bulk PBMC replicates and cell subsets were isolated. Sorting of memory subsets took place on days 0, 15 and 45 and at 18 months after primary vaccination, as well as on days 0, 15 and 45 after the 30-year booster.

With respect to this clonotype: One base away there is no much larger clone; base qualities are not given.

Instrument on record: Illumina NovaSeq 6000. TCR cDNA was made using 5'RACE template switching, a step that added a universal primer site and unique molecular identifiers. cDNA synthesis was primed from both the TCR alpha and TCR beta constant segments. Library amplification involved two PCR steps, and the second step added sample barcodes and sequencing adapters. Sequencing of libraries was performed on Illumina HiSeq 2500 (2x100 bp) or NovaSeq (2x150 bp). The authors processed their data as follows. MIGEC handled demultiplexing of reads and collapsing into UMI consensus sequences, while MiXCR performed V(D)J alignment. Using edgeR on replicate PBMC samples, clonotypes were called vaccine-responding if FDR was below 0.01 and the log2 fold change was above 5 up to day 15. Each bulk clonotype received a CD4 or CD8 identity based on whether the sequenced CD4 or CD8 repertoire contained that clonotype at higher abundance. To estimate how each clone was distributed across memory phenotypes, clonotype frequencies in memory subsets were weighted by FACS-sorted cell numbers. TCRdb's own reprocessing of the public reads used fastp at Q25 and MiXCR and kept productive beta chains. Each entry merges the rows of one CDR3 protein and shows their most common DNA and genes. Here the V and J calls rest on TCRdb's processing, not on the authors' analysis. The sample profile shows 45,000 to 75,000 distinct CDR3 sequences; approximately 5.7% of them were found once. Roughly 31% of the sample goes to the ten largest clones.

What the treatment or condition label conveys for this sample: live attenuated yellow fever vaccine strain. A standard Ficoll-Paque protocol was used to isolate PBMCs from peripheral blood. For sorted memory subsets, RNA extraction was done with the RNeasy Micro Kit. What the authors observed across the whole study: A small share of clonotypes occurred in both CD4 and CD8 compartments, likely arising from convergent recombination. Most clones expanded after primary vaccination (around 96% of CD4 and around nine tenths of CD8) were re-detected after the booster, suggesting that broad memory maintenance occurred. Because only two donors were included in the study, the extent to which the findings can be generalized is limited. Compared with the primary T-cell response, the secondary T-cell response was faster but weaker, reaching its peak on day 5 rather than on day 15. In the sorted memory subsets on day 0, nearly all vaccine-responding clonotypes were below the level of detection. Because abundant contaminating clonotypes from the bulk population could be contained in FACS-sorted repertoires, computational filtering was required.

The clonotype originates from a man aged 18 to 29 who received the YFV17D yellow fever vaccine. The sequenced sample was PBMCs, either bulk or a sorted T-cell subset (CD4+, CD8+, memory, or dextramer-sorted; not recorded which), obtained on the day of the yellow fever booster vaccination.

The CDR3 is CASSPGTGEGQPQHF. The DNA reads as follows: TGCGCCAGCAGCCCTGGGACAGGGGAGGGTCAGCCCCAGCATTTT. The chain uses TRBV5-1 and TRBJ1-5, and 10 bases in between align with TRBD1. Measured from the cysteine to the phenylalanine, the CDR3 is 15 residues long. Of all the DNA, just the CDR3 is kept, 45 bases in frame from base 1. Clipping removes 4 bases from V and 6 bases from J, with 7 as the unmatched junction base count. The germline V gene specifies SGHRS as CDR1 and YFSETQ as CDR2.